Given below is one TCR beta chain in context. Its specificity is not known. These data come from a study of shared clonotypes between healthy human individuals. Findings of the study overall: Shared clonotypes across all four donors exceeded non-shared ones in generation probability.

Deep-level running was used for the assay. Splitting of each subset's genomic DNA was done evenly across several immunoSEQ plates. Method: immunoSEQ multiplex PCR; TCRdb's copy keeps in-frame clones and lacks some. This repertoire shows roughly 1 million clones, around 76% found once; its top ten account for about 1.5%. The clonotype comes from a man younger than 35 in good health. Material: memory CD4+ T cells sorted from blood. As for subset: CD45RA-negative fraction.

DNA of the CDR3: TGTGCCAGCAGTCAGGGACTAGCGGGAGGAACCTACGAGCAGTACTTC. Translating it yields CASSQGLAGGTYEQYF. The chain joins TRBV5-4 to TRBJ2-7; TRBD2 aligns across 15 bases. CDR3 length equals 16 residues. V was pared by 5 bases and J by 2 bases, with 5 bases of the junction left unmatched. Per the germline V gene, CDR1 is SGHNT and CDR2 is YYREEE (reference sequence).